This T cell receptor beta chain is drawn from a study of blood T cell repertoires in COVID-19 (dated by TCRdb to 2019 to 2021). The study in broad terms: Collaborator samples came from the United States, Italy and Spain and covered acute and convalescent phases of COVID-19. The samples were drawn from the first 160 participants of the ongoing ImmuneRACE study and from 950 to 1,500 subjects provided by 6 global collaborators. Deeply sampled blood TCRbeta repertoires from subjects exposed to, actively infected with, or recovered from COVID-19 were included in the dataset. The material from the prospective study consisted of cDNA or gDNA derived from T cells, B-cell-depleted T cells, or PBMCs. HLA class I and class II types, where available, came from metadata supplied by the sample provider rather than from assay-based typing. The repertoires were released in a freely available public database intended as a resource for research on the immune response to SARS-CoV-2. Sample metadata almost always included a de-identified subject ID, COVID-19 status, age in years and sex.

The collaborating institutions used their own protocols to collect whole blood in K2EDTA tubes. For TCRbeta analysis, collaborators shipped samples as frozen whole blood, isolated PBMCs, or DNA extracted from either of those sample types. Points the paper makes about the study in general: The amount of clinical and demographic metadata varied by source and participant and was provided uncurated.

TCRbeta CDR3 regions were amplified from genomic DNA by means of the immunoSEQ Assay, a bias-controlled multiplex PCR. The authors' pipeline ran thus. The number of nucleated cells in each sample was estimated from the amplification of reference gene primers within the assay. To quantify the absolute abundance of each unique TCRbeta CDR3 rearrangement, sequence reads were collapsed and filtered. Productive Simpson clonality was computed per sample as the square root of Simpson's diversity index over productive rearrangements. TCRdb obtained this table from immuneACCESS and retained in-frame rearrangements with V and J assigned. These tables miss some clones; where compared with another copy, unresolved V genes account for less than half of the shortfall, and the remainder is unexplained. That table supplies the V and J calls and clone size; D and trimming were determined from the DNA. Within this sample are some 140,000 clones, with about 90% of them counted one time only. Jointly, the top ten make up 0.45% to 0.65% of the sample.

As to this clone: It has no known antigen specificity. The junction does not match germline at one end; this may be a read error.

The sequence was collected from a man aged 45-60 years with acute or convalescent COVID-19. The sequencing sample was made of peripheral blood.

The DNA sequence is as follows: TGTGCCAGCAGTTACGGCCGGGGGAGCACTCAGCCCCAGCATTTT. It codes for CASSYGRGSTQPQHF. The receptor chain draws on TRBV7-9 and TRBJ1-5; a tentative D match to TRBD1 spans 5 bases. The CDR3 sequence holds 15 residues, the cysteine and phenylalanine included. The only DNA kept is the CDR3, 45 bases in frame from the first base. CDR1 and CDR2, per the germline V gene (reference sequence), are SEHNR and FQNEAQ.